The entry below describes one TCR beta chain. The assay was immunoSEQ multiplex PCR, and TCRdb's table has in-frame clones only and misses some. The sample consists of 40,000 to 55,000 clones, about 89% of them appearing once. Trimming left V 11 bases short and J 7 bases short, with 15 bases between. The germline gives CDR1 MDHEN, CDR2 SYDVKM. The CDR3 is 13 residues long. The record originates from a study of blood T cell repertoires in COVID-19. The chain couples TRBV28 to TRBJ1-6; D remains ambiguous. The sequencing input was peripheral blood. This sequence was found in a human donor in a cohort sampled during active COVID-19. The CDR3 protein is CAAGGLENSPLHF. CDR3 sequence (DNA): TGTGCCGCCGGCGGGTTGGAGAATTCACCCCTCCACTTT.